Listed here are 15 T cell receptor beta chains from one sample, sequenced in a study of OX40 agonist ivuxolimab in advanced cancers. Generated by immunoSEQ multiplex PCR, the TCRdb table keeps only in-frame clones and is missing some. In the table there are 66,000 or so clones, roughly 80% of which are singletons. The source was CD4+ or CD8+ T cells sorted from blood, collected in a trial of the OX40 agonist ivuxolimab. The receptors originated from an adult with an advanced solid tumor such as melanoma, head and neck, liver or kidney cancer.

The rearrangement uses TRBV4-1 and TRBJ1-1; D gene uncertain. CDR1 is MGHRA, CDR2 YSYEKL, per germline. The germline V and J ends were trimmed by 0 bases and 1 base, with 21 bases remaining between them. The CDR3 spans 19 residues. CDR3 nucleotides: TGCGCCAGCAGCCAAGACACCGTTCCGGACCGCAAACGGAACACTGAAGCTTTCTTT. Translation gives CASSQDTVPDRKRNTEAFF.

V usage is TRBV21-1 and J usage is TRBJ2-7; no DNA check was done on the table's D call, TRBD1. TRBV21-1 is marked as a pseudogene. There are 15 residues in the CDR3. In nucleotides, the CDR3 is TGTGCCAGCAGCTACTCACAGGGTAACGGCTACGAGCAGTACTTC. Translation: CASSYSQGNGYEQYF.

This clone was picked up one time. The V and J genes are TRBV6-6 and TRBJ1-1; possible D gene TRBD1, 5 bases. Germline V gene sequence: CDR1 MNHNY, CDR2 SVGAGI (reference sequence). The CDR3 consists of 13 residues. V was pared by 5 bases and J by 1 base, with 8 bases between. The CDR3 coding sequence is TGTGCCAGCAGTCCAGGGACGAACACTGAAGCTTTCTTT. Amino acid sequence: CASSPGTNTEAFF.

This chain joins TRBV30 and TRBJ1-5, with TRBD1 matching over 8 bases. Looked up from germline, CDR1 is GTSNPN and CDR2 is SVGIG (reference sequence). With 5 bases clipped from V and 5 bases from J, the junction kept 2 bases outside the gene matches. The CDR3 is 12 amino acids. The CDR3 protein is CAWDRGDQPQHF. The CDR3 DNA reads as TGTGCCTGGGACAGGGGTGATCAGCCCCAGCATTTT.

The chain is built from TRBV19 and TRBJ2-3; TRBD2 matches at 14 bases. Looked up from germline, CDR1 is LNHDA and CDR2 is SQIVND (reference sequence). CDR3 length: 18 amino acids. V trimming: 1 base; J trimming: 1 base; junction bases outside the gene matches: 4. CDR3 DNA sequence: TGTGCCAGTAGTATAGGACTAGCGGGGGGGCCGGGCACAGATACGCAGTATTTT. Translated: CASSIGLAGGPGTDTQYF. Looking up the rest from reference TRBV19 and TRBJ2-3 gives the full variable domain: DGGITQSPKYLFRKEGQNVTLSCEQNLNHDAMYWYRQDPGQGLRLIYYSQIVNDFQKGDIAEGYSVSREKKESFPLTVTSAQKNPTAFYLCASSIGLAGGPGTDTQYFGPGTRLTVL.

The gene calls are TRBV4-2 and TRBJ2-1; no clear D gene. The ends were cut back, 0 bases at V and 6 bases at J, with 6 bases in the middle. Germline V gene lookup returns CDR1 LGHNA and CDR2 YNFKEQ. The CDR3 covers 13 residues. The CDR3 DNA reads TGTGCCAGCAGCCAAGAAGTTTCCAATGAGCAGTTCTTC. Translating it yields CASSQEVSNEQFF.

In DNA form, the CDR3 reads TGTGCCAGCAGCTTTCTCGACACTGAAGCTTTCTTT. This encodes CASSFLDTEAFF. The rearrangement joins TRBV7-9 to TRBJ1-1; unclear D gene. Trimming stripped 3 bases from V and 3 bases from J, with 5 bases between. Germline CDR1 SEHNR, CDR2 FQNEAQ (reference sequence). The CDR3 has 12 amino acids. Using reference TRBV7-9 and TRBJ1-1 for the parts outside the CDR3, the full variable domain is DTGVSQNPRHKITKRGQNVTFRCDPISEHNRLYWYRQTLGQGPEFLTYFQNEAQLEKSRLLSDRFSAERPKGSFSTLEIQRTEQGDSAMYLCASSFLDTEAFFGQGTRLTVV.

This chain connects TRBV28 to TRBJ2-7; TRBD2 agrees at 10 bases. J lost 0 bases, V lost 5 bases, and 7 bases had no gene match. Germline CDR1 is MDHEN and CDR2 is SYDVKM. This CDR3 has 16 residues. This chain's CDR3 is CASSPRSGRASYEQYF. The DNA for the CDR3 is TGTGCCAGCAGTCCGCGGAGCGGGAGGGCCTCCTACGAGCAGTACTTC.

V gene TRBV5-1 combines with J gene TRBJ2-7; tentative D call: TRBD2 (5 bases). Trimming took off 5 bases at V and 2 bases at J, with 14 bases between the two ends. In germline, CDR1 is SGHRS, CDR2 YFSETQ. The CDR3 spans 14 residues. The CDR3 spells CASSPLAGPYEQYF. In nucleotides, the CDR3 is TGCGCCAGCAGTCCCCTAGCAGGCCCCTACGAGCAGTACTTC.

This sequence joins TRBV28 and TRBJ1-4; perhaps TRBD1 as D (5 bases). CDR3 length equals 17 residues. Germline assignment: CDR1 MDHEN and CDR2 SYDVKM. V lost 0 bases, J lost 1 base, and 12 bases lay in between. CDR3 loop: CASSLWGVVETNEKLFF. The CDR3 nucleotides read TGTGCCAGCAGTTTATGGGGGGTGGTGGAAACTAATGAAAAACTGTTTTTT.

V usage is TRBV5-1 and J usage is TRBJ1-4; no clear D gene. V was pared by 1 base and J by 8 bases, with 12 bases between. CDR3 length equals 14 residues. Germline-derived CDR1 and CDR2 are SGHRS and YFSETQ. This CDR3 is CASSLTTEREKLFF. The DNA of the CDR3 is TGCGCCAGCAGCTTGACTACGGAACGGGAAAAACTGTTTTTT.

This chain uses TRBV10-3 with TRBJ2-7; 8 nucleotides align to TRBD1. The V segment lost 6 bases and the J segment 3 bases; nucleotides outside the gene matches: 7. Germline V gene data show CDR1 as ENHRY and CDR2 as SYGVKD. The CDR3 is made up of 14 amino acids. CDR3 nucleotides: TGTGCCATCAGATCAGACAGGGGCGACTACGAGCAGTACTTC. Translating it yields CAIRSDRGDYEQYF.

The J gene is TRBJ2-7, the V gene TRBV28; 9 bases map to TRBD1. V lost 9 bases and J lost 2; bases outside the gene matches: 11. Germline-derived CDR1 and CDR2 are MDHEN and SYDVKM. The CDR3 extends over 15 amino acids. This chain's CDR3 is CASAPGTGSTYEQYF. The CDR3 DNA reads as TGTGCCAGTGCCCCCGGGACAGGGTCAACCTACGAGCAGTACTTC.

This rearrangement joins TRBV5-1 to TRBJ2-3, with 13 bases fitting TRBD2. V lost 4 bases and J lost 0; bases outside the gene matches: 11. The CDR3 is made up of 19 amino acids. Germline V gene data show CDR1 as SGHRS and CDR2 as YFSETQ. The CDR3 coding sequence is TGCGCCAGCAGCCCCTATGGGGGACTAGCGGGAACTAGCACAGATACGCAGTATTTT. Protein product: CASSPYGGLAGTSTDTQYF.

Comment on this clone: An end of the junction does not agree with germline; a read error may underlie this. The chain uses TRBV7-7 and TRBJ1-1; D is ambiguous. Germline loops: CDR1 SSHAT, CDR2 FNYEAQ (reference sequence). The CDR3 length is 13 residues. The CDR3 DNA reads TGTGCTAGCAGCCCGGACGGGAACACTGAAGCTTTCTTT. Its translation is CASSPDGNTEAFF.